This entry describes one TCR beta chain. These data originate in a study of blood T cell repertoires in COVID-19. Study as a whole: Sample material is recorded as cDNA or gDNA derived from T cells, B-cell-depleted T cells, or PBMCs.

Some clones are missing from TCRdb's copy, which holds only in-frame ones; the method was immunoSEQ multiplex PCR. The sample records about 70,000 clones, more than 65% being singletons. Trimming removed 4 bases from V and 2 bases from J, with 12 bases in between. From germline, CDR1 is SGDLS and CDR2 YYNGEE. This CDR3 has 14 amino acids. The sequenced material came from peripheral blood. The origin of this receptor is a woman of 80 years or more with active or convalescent COVID-19. The chain uses TRBV9 and TRBJ1-1, with a tentative D call TRBD1 (5 bases). CDR3 sequence reads: CASSLQVVNTEAFF. The CDR3 nucleotides read TGTGCCAGCAGCTTACAGGTTGTCAACACTGAAGCTTTCTTT.